This T cell receptor beta chain originates from a study of CD8+CD57+ T cells in acquired aplastic anemia. Overall study context: Mean yield of DNA from sorted CD4+ and CD8+ cells was approximately 3 ug. CD4+ reads averaged about 9.9 million in healthy donors. Overall study findings and caveats: Patients and controls shared over 25 CD8+ CDR3 sequences. The CD8+ Simpson's diversity of patients and controls was not significantly different.

Genomic DNA constituted the template upon which TCR beta VDJ and CDR3 profiling was performed. TCRdb fed the reads into MiXCR, producing one record per CDR3 protein. The sample carries 400,000 to 500,000 distinct CDR3 sequences, about two thirds recorded once. Comment on this clonotype: Antigen unknown. One end of the junction fails to match germline, which may point to a read error.

Sequenced material: sorted CD4+, CD8+, or CD8+CD57+ T cells (not recorded which) from PBMCs. The sequence was collected from a human donor in good health, serving as a control.

The CDR3 sequence is CSARGLQGIYGYTF. CDR3 coding DNA: TGCAGTGCCAGAGGGCTACAGGGTATCTATGGCTACACCTTC. The chain has TRBV20-1 and TRBJ1-2; a weak D match, TRBD1 (6 bases). This CDR3 spans 14 amino acids. Germline CDR1 reads DFQATT; CDR2 reads SNEGSKA (reference sequence).